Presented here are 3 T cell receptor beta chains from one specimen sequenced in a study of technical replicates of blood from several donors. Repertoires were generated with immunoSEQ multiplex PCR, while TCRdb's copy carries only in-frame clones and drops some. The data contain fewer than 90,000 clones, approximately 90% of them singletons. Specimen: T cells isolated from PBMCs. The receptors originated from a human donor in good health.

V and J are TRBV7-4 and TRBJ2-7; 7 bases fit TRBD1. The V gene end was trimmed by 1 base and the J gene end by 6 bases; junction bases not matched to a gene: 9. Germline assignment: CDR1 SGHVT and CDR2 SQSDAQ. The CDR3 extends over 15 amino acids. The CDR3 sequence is CASSLEGRGRIEQYF. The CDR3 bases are TGTGCCAGCAGCTTAGAGGGTAGGGGGCGCATCGAGCAGTACTTC.

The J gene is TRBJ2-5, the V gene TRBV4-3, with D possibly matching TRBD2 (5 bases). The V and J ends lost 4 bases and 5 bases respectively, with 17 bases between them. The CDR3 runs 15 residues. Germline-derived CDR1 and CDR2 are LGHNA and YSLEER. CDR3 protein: CASSPNPGGGETQYF. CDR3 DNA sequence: TGCGCCAGCAGCCCTAACCCAGGAGGCGGGGAGACCCAGTACTTC.

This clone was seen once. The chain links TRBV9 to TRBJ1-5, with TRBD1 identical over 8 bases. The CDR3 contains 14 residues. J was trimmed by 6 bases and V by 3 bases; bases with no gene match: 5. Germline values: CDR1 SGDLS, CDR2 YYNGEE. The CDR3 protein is CASSASGTGQPQHF. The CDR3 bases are TGTGCCAGCAGCGCCTCGGGGACAGGTCAGCCCCAGCATTTT.